This TCR beta chain derives from a study of lung T cells in sarcoidosis with Löfgren's syndrome. Study at large: Sarcoidosis features CD4+ T cell accumulation in bronchoalveolar lavage fluid.

This clonotype has ten or more counts. MiXCR was run by TCRdb on the reads, yielding one entry per CDR3 protein. The sample lists under 20,000 distinct CDR3 sequences; around 23% were seen once. The clonotype was recovered from a human donor with sarcoidosis (Löfgren's syndrome or another form), or a control subject (not recorded which). The sequenced sample consisted of CD4+ T cells from bronchoalveolar lavage.

CDR3 region: CASSLQTNTEAFF. The DNA for the CDR3 is TGCGCCAGCAGCTTACAGACTAACACTGAAGCTTTCTTT. This chain links TRBV5-1 with TRBJ1-1; D unresolved. Germline V gene lookup returns CDR1 SGHRS and CDR2 YFSETQ. Trimming removed 2 bases at V and 2 bases at J, with 7 bases between. This CDR3 is built from 13 residues.